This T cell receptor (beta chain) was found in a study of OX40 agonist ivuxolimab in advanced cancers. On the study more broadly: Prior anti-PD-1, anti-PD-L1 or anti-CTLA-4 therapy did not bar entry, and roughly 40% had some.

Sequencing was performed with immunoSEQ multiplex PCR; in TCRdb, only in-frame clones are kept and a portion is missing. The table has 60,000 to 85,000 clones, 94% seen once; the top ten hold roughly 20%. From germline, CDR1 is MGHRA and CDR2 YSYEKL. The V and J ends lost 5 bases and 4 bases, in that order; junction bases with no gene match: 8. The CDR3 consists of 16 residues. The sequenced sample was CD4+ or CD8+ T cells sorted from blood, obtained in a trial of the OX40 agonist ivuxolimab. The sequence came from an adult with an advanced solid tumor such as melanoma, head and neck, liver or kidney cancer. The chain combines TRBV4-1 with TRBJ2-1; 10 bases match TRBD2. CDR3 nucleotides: TGCGCCAGCAGCTACCCCAGCGGGGGGGATTACAATGAGCAGTTCTTC. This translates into CASSYPSGGDYNEQFF.